This T cell receptor (beta chain) originates from a study of CD8 T cells in ankylosing spondylitis (dated by TCRdb to 2016 to 2017). General notes on the study: The study profiled T cell receptor beta repertoires in healthy donors and ankylosing spondylitis patients to find disease-linked TCR variants. In total, the full study cohort was made up of roughly 110 healthy donors and approximately 27 ankylosing spondylitis patients. Peripheral blood samples were taken, and synovial fluid was additionally collected from ankylosing spondylitis patients. General findings and caveats noted by the study authors: The disease-linked clones showed a CD8+ phenotype and occurred at relatively low frequencies in peripheral blood. Significant enrichment of the disease-linked clones was reported in matched synovial fluid samples from ankylosing spondylitis patients. A TCR beta motif made up of several highly homologous amino acid variants appeared to be characteristic of blood from ankylosing spondylitis patients. Some motif variants were previously reported in synovial fluid and blood of reactive arthritis patients, suggesting common disease-initiation mechanisms.

From the germline V gene (reference sequence), CDR1 is MNHEY and CDR2 is SMNVEV. Between the V and J ends, shortened by 6 bases and 7 bases respectively, the junction contains 16 bases. The CDR3 starts with the cysteine, ends with the phenylalanine, and has 14 residues. Of the read, only the CDR3 DNA is kept; its 42 bases are in frame from base 1. Details on this clonotype: The antigen this receptor binds is unknown. No much larger clone exists at a distance of one base, and base qualities are not known.

The sequencer was an Illumina HiSeq 2500. Quantitative 5'-RACE with molecular barcodes was the method used to prepare the TCR beta libraries. As for the authors' bioinformatics: A new computational method based on a probabilistic model of VDJ rearrangement was used to identify disease-linked TCR variants. The public reads were reprocessed in TCRdb via fastp at Q25 and MiXCR, keeping in-frame beta chains. A single entry per CDR3 protein holds the most common genes and DNA from its merged rows. Clone size and V and J calls follow TCRdb, not the original study. Counted in this sample were more than 150,000 distinct CDR3 sequences; roughly 13% of them appeared once. Jointly, the top ten make up 16% of the sample.

The TCR originated in a male donor with ankylosing spondylitis or in good health (not recorded which). The sequence links TRBV27 to TRBJ2-1; the D element might be TRBD1 or TRBD2, as each aligns at 5 bases. Sequencing used blood, either unsorted or a sorted T cell fraction (not recorded which). The encoded CDR3 is CASSSRGLRNEQFF. The bases are TGTGCCAGCAGCTCCCGGGGCCTCCGGAATGAGCAGTTCTTC.